This T cell receptor (beta chain) was captured in a study of T cells after yellow fever vaccination. Study-wide points: Clonotypes found in both CD4 and CD8 compartments made up a small share.

This clonotype appeared a few times. As yet, its antigen is unknown. The authors made TCR cDNA by 5'RACE template switching, adding a universal primer site and UMIs. TCRdb itself ran the 5' RACE reads through MiXCR, one entry per CDR3 protein. This table holds a few hundred thousand distinct CDR3 sequences, around 12% found once. Germline CDR1 reads MNHEY; CDR2 reads SVGEGT. V was shortened by 7 bases and J by 2 bases, with 5 bases between the two germline ends. The CDR3 covers 11 residues. This material consisted of CD4+ T cells sorted from PBMCs, taken 15 days after the yellow fever booster vaccination. The chain combines TRBV6-2 or TRBV6-3 with TRBJ1-2; D is ambiguous. The TCR originated in a man between 18 and 29 years old who received the YFV17D yellow fever vaccine. The CDR3 spells CASTNNYGYTF. CDR3 nucleotides: TGTGCCAGCACAAACAACTATGGCTACACCTTC.